This is a list of T cell receptor beta chains from one sample in a study of T-cell memory formation after mild COVID-19. In TCRdb, the 5' RACE reads were re-called with MiXCR into one record per CDR3 protein. The repertoire has 550,000 to 700,000 distinct CDR3 sequences, roughly 17% of them found once; the top ten carry about 8.6%. Sequenced input: PBMCs or a T cell subset sorted from them (not recorded which). These receptors were collected from an adult woman who had mild COVID-19 (a few samples of this study predate the infection). Cell type and time point are not known. CDR3s include the opening cysteine and the closing phenylalanine or tryptophan. Fields, in order: clone size, D gene, V gene, J gene, CDR3 DNA, CDR3 protein. A D gene is named only where the DNA matches it firmly. Not every row has a clone size; where given, it reads once, few, many or a size class.

>.|.|TRBV18|TRBJ2-3
TGTGCCAGCTCACCACCGGTTCATCACACAGATACGCAGTATTTT
CASSPPVHHTDTQYF
>.|.|TRBV3-1|TRBJ2-5
TGTGCCAGCCGGGACTTCCAAGAGACCCAGTACTTC
CASRDFQETQYF
>many|TRBD1|TRBV2|TRBJ1-2
TGTGCCAGCAGGGGACAGGGTTATGGCTACACCTTC
CASRGQGYGYTF
>.|TRBD2|TRBV4-3|TRBJ2-3
TGCGCCAGCAGCCAAGGGGGACTAGCGGGTCGAGATACGCAGTATTTT
CASSQGGLAGRDTQYF
>few|TRBD2|TRBV12-3/TRBV12-4|TRBJ2-5
TGTGCCAGCAGTCCTGGCCTTGGCGGGGGTATGACCCAGTACTTC
CASSPGLGGGMTQYF
>few|.|TRBV9|TRBJ2-7
TGTGCCAGCAGCGTAACGTCGAATACCTACGAGCAGTACTTC
CASSVTSNTYEQYF
>many|.|TRBV5-1|TRBJ2-2
TGCGCCAGCAGCTTCAGACAGACGAACACCGGGGAGCTGTTTTTT
CASSFRQTNTGELFF
>few|TRBD1|TRBV4-1|TRBJ1-2
TGCGCCAGCAGCCAAGAAAACAGGGGAACCTATGGCTACACCTTC
CASSQENRGTYGYTF
>.|TRBD1|TRBV5-1|TRBJ2-3
TGCGCCAGCAGTTCCGGGACAGACTTCACAGATACGCAGTATTTT
CASSSGTDFTDTQYF
>few|.|TRBV28|TRBJ2-7
TGTGCCAGCAGTTCTGCGTTTCGCCCGGGTAACGAGCAGTACTTC
CASSSAFRPGNEQYF
>.|.|TRBV5-1|TRBJ2-2
TGCGCCAGCAGCTTGTCCCTTTTCCTCACCGGGGAGCTGTTTTTT
CASSLSLFLTGELFF
>.|TRBD1|TRBV5-6|TRBJ2-2
TGTGCCAGCAGCACCGGACAGGGGCTAGACACCGGGGAGCTGTTTTTT
CASSTGQGLDTGELFF
>few|.|TRBV7-2|TRBJ1-4
TGTGCCAGCAGCTTAGGGCAGGGCCTTCAACTGAATGAAAAACTGTTTTTT
CASSLGQGLQLNEKLFF
>.|.|TRBV7-3|TRBJ2-4
TGTGCCAGCAGCTTAACAGGGGATAACAAAAACATTCAGTACTTC
CASSLTGDNKNIQYF
>once|.|TRBV20-1|TRBJ1-5
TGCAGTGCTAGAGGGGACGGCTACAATCAGCCCCAGCATTTT
CSARGDGYNQPQHF
>.|TRBD1|TRBV11-1|TRBJ1-4
TGTGCCAGCAGCATCGGGACAGGGGAGGAAAAACTGTTTTTT
CASSIGTGEEKLFF
>.|TRBD2|TRBV9|TRBJ2-1
TGTGCCAGCAGCGTAGCTAGCGGGGGGGTCTACAATGAGCAGTTCTTC
CASSVASGGVYNEQFF
>.|.|TRBV7-9|TRBJ2-2
TGTGCCAGCAGCACACAGGGTCCGGGACTACAAATCGGGGAGCTGTTTTTT
CASSTQGPGLQIGELFF
>.|.|TRBV27|TRBJ2-6
TGTGCCAGCAGGGAGGGACAGTTTCGCTCTGGGGCCAACGTCCTGACTTTC
CASREGQFRSGANVLTF
>.|.|TRBV27|TRBJ2-1
TGTGCCAGCAGTTTACTTCCAGGGGCGGCTGAGCAGTTCTTC
CASSLLPGAAEQFF
>.|.|TRBV7-6|TRBJ1-1
TGTGCCAGCAGCTTAGGAGGGAATATGAACACTGAAGCTTTCTTT
CASSLGGNMNTEAFF
>few|.|TRBV7-2|TRBJ2-1
TGTGCCAGCAGCTTACAGGTCAACAATGAGCAGTTCTTC
CASSLQVNNEQFF
>.|.|TRBV4-2|TRBJ2-3
TGTGCCAGCAGCCAAGGGATAGATACTAGCACAGATACGCAGTATTTT
CASSQGIDTSTDTQYF
>many|.|TRBV6-5|TRBJ1-1
TGTGCCAGCAGTTGGGACTTCAACAGTCGTGAAGCTTTCTTT
CASSWDFNSREAFF
>.|.|TRBV12-3/TRBV12-4|TRBJ2-5
TGTGCCAGCAGCAGAGCAGGGGTTAAAGAGACCCAGTACTTC
CASSRAGVKETQYF
>few|.|TRBV20-1|TRBJ1-2
TGCAGTGCTAGAGTTCGGGGAACTGGCTACACCTTC
CSARVRGTGYTF
>.|.|TRBV20-1|TRBJ2-3
TGCAGCGTCTCTAGGGGCACAGATACGCAGTATTTT
CSVSRGTDTQYF
>.|TRBD2|TRBV7-8|TRBJ2-1
TGTGCCAGCAGCTTACCGACTAGCGGGAGCTCCAACAATGAGCAGTTCTTC
CASSLPTSGSSNNEQFF
>few|.|TRBV20-1|TRBJ1-2
TGCAGTGCTAGAGATTCGGGGAGATTAGCCTATGGCTACACCTTC
CSARDSGRLAYGYTF
>.|.|TRBV5-6|TRBJ1-6
TGTGCCAGCAGCTTGAATGGATCACCCCTCCACTTT
CASSLNGSPLHF
>many|.|TRBV5-1|TRBJ1-1
TGCGCCAGCAGCCCTGACGTGGGGACTGAAGCTTTCTTT
CASSPDVGTEAFF
>few|.|TRBV21-1|TRBJ1-4
TGTGCCAGCAGCGACCACTCAAGATTTAGTGAAAAACTGTTTTTT
CASSDHSRFSEKLFF
>few|TRBD1|TRBV6-5|TRBJ1-3
TGTGCCAGCAGTCGACAGGGCCGCTCTGGAAACACCATATATTTT
CASSRQGRSGNTIYF
>few|TRBD2|TRBV5-1|TRBJ2-7
TGCGCCAGCAGCGAGGGGACTAGCGGGAGTCATGAGCAGTACTTC
CASSEGTSGSHEQYF
>.|.|TRBV12-3/TRBV12-4|TRBJ2-1
TGTGCCAGCAGTTCGATAAACGGAGAGCAGTTCTTC
CASSSINGEQFF
>few|.|TRBV7-9|TRBJ1-1
TGTGCCAGCAGCTTAGCAACCTACTTCGGACACAACACTGAAGCTTTCTTT
CASSLATYFGHNTEAFF
>few|.|TRBV12-3/TRBV12-4|TRBJ1-5
TGTGCCAGCAGTTTAAATCCGACGGAGTATAGCAATCAGCCCCAGCATTTT
CASSLNPTEYSNQPQHF
>.|.|TRBV7-2|TRBJ2-1
TGTGCCAGTAGCACCCAACACAGCTCCTACAATGAGCAGTTCTTC
CASSTQHSSYNEQFF
>once|.|TRBV19|TRBJ2-1
TGTGCCAGTAGCCCCCGATCCTTAGATGAGCAGTTCTTC
CASSPRSLDEQFF
>few|.|TRBV20-1|TRBJ2-5
TGCAGTGCTAGGGCAGTTCACGAGACCCAGTACTTC
CSARAVHETQYF
>.|.|TRBV10-3|TRBJ2-1
TGTGCCATCAGTGAGTCGAAAGTAAGAAGCGGGTCCTACAATGAGCAGTTCTTC
CAISESKVRSGSYNEQFF
>.|.|TRBV20-1|TRBJ2-2
TGCAGTGCTCTCCGGACCCCCAGCACCGGGGAGCTGTTTTTT
CSALRTPSTGELFF
>.|.|TRBV5-1|TRBJ1-1
TGCGCCAGCAGCTTGGCCTTGAACACTGAATCTTTCTTT
CASSLALNTESFF
>.|TRBD2|TRBV5-5|TRBJ2-3
TGTGCCAGCAGCTTGATAGGGACTAGCGTCACAGATACGCAGTATTTT
CASSLIGTSVTDTQYF
>.|.|TRBV29-1|TRBJ2-7
TGCAGCGCCAAGACAGACACCTACGAGCAGTACTTC
CSAKTDTYEQYF
>many|TRBD2|TRBV2|TRBJ2-1
TGTGCCAGCAGGGCGGGAGACAATGAGCAGTTCTTC
CASRAGDNEQFF
>.|TRBD2|TRBV6-1|TRBJ2-7
TGTGCCAGCAGAGTGAAGCGGGAGGGCGGGGAGCAGTACTTC
CASRVKREGGEQYF
>.|.|TRBV5-3|TRBJ1-2
TGTGCCAGAAGCTTTCGAATTCAGGGCAGGCTTAGAGGCGGCTACACCTTC
CARSFRIQGRLRGGYTF
>many|.|TRBV12-3/TRBV12-4|TRBJ2-1
TGTGCCAGCAGTTTATCGTACAATGAGCAGTTCTTC
CASSLSYNEQFF
>.|.|TRBV2|TRBJ1-2
TGTGCCAGCAGTGAAGAAGGAAAGAAGGTCTATGGCTACACCTTC
CASSEEGKKVYGYTF
>.|.|TRBV7-9|TRBJ2-7
TGTGCCAGCAGCTCCATCTTCGGTCACGAGCAGTACTTC
CASSSIFGHEQYF
>few|.|TRBV20-1|TRBJ2-7
TGCAGTGCCCGCAACTACGAGCAGTACTTC
CSARNYEQYF
>many|TRBD2|TRBV6-1|TRBJ2-3
TGTGCCAGCCTCATACTAGCGGGGGTAGGAGATACGCAGTATTTT
CASLILAGVGDTQYF
>.|.|TRBV7-3|TRBJ2-7
TGTGCCAGCAGAATAAAGTCTGAACTAACCTACGAGCAGTACTTC
CASRIKSELTYEQYF
>few|.|TRBV12-3/TRBV12-4|TRBJ1-1
TGTGCCAGCAGCCCCACAGGGCCCCCTGAAGCTTTCTTT
CASSPTGPPEAFF